Each of the 16 T cell receptor beta chains below was sequenced from the same sample in a study of blood T cell repertoires in COVID-19. The data were produced by immunoSEQ multiplex PCR, yet TCRdb's version contains in-frame clones alone and is incomplete. The data show under 50,000 clones, about 90% seen once. The sample consisted of peripheral blood. These receptors were obtained from a man between 65 and 85 years old with active COVID-19.

CDR3 nucleotide sequence: TGCGCCAGCAGCTTGACCTGGGGACAGGGGAATGAAAAACTGTTTTTT. Translating gives CASSLTWGQGNEKLFF. This rearrangement joins TRBV5-1 to TRBJ1-4; 10 bases line up with TRBD1. V shed 1 base and J 5 bases; nucleotides not matched to a gene: 5. The germline V gene has CDR1 SGHRS and CDR2 YFSETQ. This CDR3 is 16 amino acids long.

This chain uses TRBV7-2 with TRBJ2-2, with D tentatively TRBD1 (5 bases). Germline loops: CDR1 SGHTA, CDR2 FQGNSA. The germline V and J ends were trimmed by 6 bases and 4 bases, with 9 bases remaining between them. This CDR3 region has 13 residues. Here the CDR3 reads CASRGAGTGELFF. DNA for the CDR3: TGTGCCAGCAGAGGGGCAGGCACCGGGGAGCTGTTTTTT.

The chain is built from TRBV4-1 and TRBJ1-1, with 10 bases identical to TRBD1. The V gene end was trimmed by 4 bases and the J gene end by 1 base; junction bases not matched to a gene: 15. Per the germline V gene, CDR1 is MGHRA and CDR2 is YSYEKL. The CDR3 loop spans 19 amino acids. CDR3 bases: TGCGCCAGCAGCCTCCGGACAGGGGGATTTCTGTATGGGAACACTGAAGCTTTCTTT. It specifies CASSLRTGGFLYGNTEAFF.

This sequence joins TRBV28 and TRBJ1-4; 7 bases agree with TRBD1. This CDR3 has 14 amino acids. V shed 5 bases, J shed 12 bases, and the junction held 12 bases outside the gene matches. Looked up from germline, CDR1 is MDHEN and CDR2 is SYDVKM. The CDR3, as DNA: TGTGCCAGCAGTCCCTCGGACAGGATAGCGGAACTGTTTTTT. Encoded protein: CASSPSDRIAELFF.

This sequence joins TRBV6-5 and TRBJ2-5; possibly TRBD1 for D (6 bases). The CDR3 is 14 amino acids. Trimming took 6 bases from V and 5 from J, leaving 16 bases between them. Germline V gene sequence: CDR1 MNHEY, CDR2 SVGAGI. CDR3 sequence: CASRLQGGGETQYF. CDR3 bases: TGTGCCAGCAGACTACAGGGCGGCGGGGAGACCCAGTACTTC.

The chain employs TRBV10-3 and TRBJ2-2; 8 bases match TRBD2. The trim removed 4 bases at V and 0 bases at J, leaving 4 bases unmatched. Germline values: CDR1 ENHRY, CDR2 SYGVKD. This CDR3 has 16 residues. The CDR3 loop is CAISGRLASNTGELFF. The CDR3 region has the DNA TGTGCCATCAGTGGGCGACTAGCGTCGAACACCGGGGAGCTGTTTTTT.

The rearrangement uses TRBV7-8 and TRBJ2-3; D is perhaps TRBD1 (5 bases). With 1 base removed from V and 2 bases from J, the gap between germline ends came to 10 bases. The CDR3 is made up of 15 amino acids. Germline CDR1 is SGHVS and CDR2 is FQNEAQ. The CDR3 sequence is CASSLGRGTTDTQYF. The CDR3, as DNA: TGTGCCAGCAGCTTAGGTAGGGGTACCACAGATACGCAGTATTTT.

This chain joins TRBV27 and TRBJ1-4; no reliable D call. The CDR3 has 13 amino acids. V lost 2 bases, J lost 4 bases, and 5 bases lay in between. Per germline, CDR1 MNHEY and CDR2 SMNVEV (reference sequence). CDR3 protein: CASSLRGNEKLFF. CDR3 nucleotides: TGTGCCAGCAGTTTACGCGGTAATGAAAAACTGTTTTTT.

The chain employs TRBV6-6 and TRBJ1-6; 7 bases line up with TRBD1. The CDR3 covers 15 residues. Trimming took 8 bases from V and 7 from J; bases not matched to a gene: 11. The germline gives CDR1 MNHNY, CDR2 SVGAGI (reference sequence). CDR3 DNA: TGTGCCAGCCTTAAACCGGGACAGTGGAATTCACCCCTCCACTTT. This translates into CASLKPGQWNSPLHF.

This sequence joins TRBV5-1 and TRBJ2-3; possibly TRBD2 for D (5 bases). This CDR3 contains 15 residues. Trimming stripped 2 bases from V and 2 bases from J, with 12 bases between. Germline CDR1 reads SGHRS; CDR2 reads YFSETQ. CDR3 loop: CASSLAEVHTDTQYF. The CDR3 DNA sequence: TGCGCCAGCAGCTTAGCGGAGGTGCACACAGATACGCAGTATTTT.

The chain employs TRBV29-1 and TRBJ1-1, with D uncertain. The V end lost 3 bases, the J end lost 7 bases, and 9 bases lay between the germline ends. This CDR3 spans 11 amino acids. Germline CDR1 is SQVTM and CDR2 is ANQGSEA. The DNA for the CDR3 is TGCAGCGTTGACCCGGTCAATGAAGCTTTCTTT. Encoded protein: CSVDPVNEAFF.

This chain connects TRBV2 to TRBJ1-4; maybe TRBD1 (5 bases). This CDR3 has 14 amino acids. Germline V lookup: CDR1 SNHLY, CDR2 FYNNEI. V lost 6 bases and J 2 bases, leaving 10 bases between the germline ends. The CDR3 region is CASRLTATNEKLFF. The CDR3 DNA sequence: TGTGCCAGCAGGCTGACAGCCACTAATGAAAAACTGTTTTTT.

The rearrangement links TRBV28 to TRBJ2-7; possibly TRBD1 for D (6 bases). This CDR3 contains 13 residues. Germline CDR1 and CDR2: MDHEN and SYDVKM. Between the trimmed V and J ends, which lost 8 bases and 2 bases, there was a span of 13 bases. In DNA, the CDR3 is TGTGCCAGCTCCCGGGACACTACCTACGAGCAGTACTTC. Translation gives CASSRDTTYEQYF.

The chain couples TRBV6-5 to TRBJ1-1; 8 bases line up with TRBD1. From germline, CDR1 is MNHEY and CDR2 SVGAGI. CDR3 length equals 16 residues. V shed 4 bases, J shed 2 bases, and the junction held 9 bases outside the gene matches. CDR3 nucleotides: TGTGCCAGCAGTTCCCTAGGACAGGGCACCAACACTGAAGCTTTCTTT. It is translated as CASSSLGQGTNTEAFF.

The CDR3 is CASSETSGGEQYF. The DNA for the CDR3 is TGTGCCAGCAGTGAGACTAGCGGGGGCGAGCAGTACTTC. V gene TRBV2 combines with J gene TRBJ2-7, with 12 bases aligning to TRBD2. This CDR3 spans 13 amino acids. Trimming removed 3 bases from V and 6 bases from J; junction bases left unmatched: 0. Germline assignment: CDR1 SNHLY and CDR2 FYNNEI. The variable domain in full, completed from reference TRBV2 and TRBJ2-7, reads EPEVTQTPSHQVTQMGQEVILRCVPISNHLYFYWYRQILGQKVEFLVSFYNNEISEKSEIFDDQFSVERPDGSNFTLKIRSTKLEDSAMYFCASSETSGGEQYFGPGTRLTVT.

This chain links TRBV5-1 with TRBJ2-7; 12 bases fit TRBD1. Germline V gene data show CDR1 as SGHRS and CDR2 as YFSETQ. Germline trimming cut 5 bases from V and 5 bases from J; bases unmatched to any gene: 5. This CDR3 has 14 amino acids. This CDR3 is CASREGQGAHEQYF. CDR3 DNA: TGCGCCAGCAGAGAGGGACAGGGGGCCCACGAGCAGTACTTC.